Following are 23 T cell receptor beta chains from one sample sequenced in a study of cytomegalovirus exposure and HLA in healthy donors. A multiplex PCR was run with 60 Vbeta primers and 13 Jbeta primers. Generated by immunoSEQ multiplex PCR, the TCRdb table keeps only in-frame clones and is missing some. The sample holds approximately 120,000 clones; around four fifths are singletons and the top ten take roughly 8.2%. The sample taken for sequencing was PBMCs. The receptors were sampled from a woman in her forties or fifties in good health and CMV-seropositive.

The gene calls are TRBV6-1 and TRBJ1-2, with D possibly matching TRBD1 (5 bases). Trimming stripped 8 bases from V and 8 bases from J, with 18 bases between. CDR3 length: 13 amino acids. Germline V lookup: CDR1 MNHNS, CDR2 SASEGT. The DNA of the CDR3 is TGTGCCAGCGTACGGCAGGGTGGATGGGGCTACACCTTC. As protein: CASVRQGGWGYTF.

The rearrangement joins TRBV5-1 to TRBJ2-5; D perhaps matches TRBD2 (7 bases). The V gene lost 4 bases and the J gene lost 1 base, with 11 bases spanning the gap. Germline lookup yields CDR1 SGHRS and CDR2 YFSETQ. CDR3 length equals 14 residues. This CDR3 is CASSRGAPQETQYF. CDR3 sequence (DNA): TGCGCCAGCAGCCGGGGGGCTCCCCAAGAGACCCAGTACTTC.

J is TRBJ1-2 and V is TRBV7-8; 8 bases match TRBD1. V dropped 5 bases and J dropped 4; count of bases not matched to a gene: 15. The CDR3 consists of 17 residues. Germline-derived CDR1 and CDR2 are SGHVS and FQNEAQ. CDR3 region: CASSPHGQGNGVYGYTF. As DNA, the CDR3 is TGTGCCAGCAGCCCGCATGGACAGGGCAATGGGGTCTATGGCTACACCTTC.

The genes are TRBV5-4 and TRBJ2-3, with a tentative D call TRBD1 (8 bases). The CDR3 has 19 amino acids. V lost 3 bases, J lost 6 bases, and 29 bases lay in between. The germline V gene has CDR1 SGHNT and CDR2 YYREEE (reference sequence). The CDR3 loop is CASSSGGAGLRGPSDTQYF. The CDR3, as DNA: TGTGCCAGCAGCTCAGGGGGCGCGGGTCTGCGGGGGCCGTCGGATACGCAGTATTTT.

This clone was observed a few times. The chain combines TRBV19 with TRBJ1-4, with 8 bases that match TRBD1. This CDR3 is 15 amino acids long. The junction had 3 bases not matched to a gene; V was cut back by 4 bases and J by 2 bases. Germline CDR1 reads LNHDA; CDR2 reads SQIVND (reference sequence). CDR3 bases: TGTGCCAGTAGTAACACAGGGGGGACTAATGAAAAACTGTTTTTT. Translated, it gives CASSNTGGTNEKLFF.

The rearrangement links TRBV18 to TRBJ2-1; a weak D match, TRBD1 (5 bases). The germline gives CDR1 KGHSH, CDR2 LQKENI. V dropped 3 bases and J dropped 2 bases, with 14 bases sitting between them. This CDR3 has 16 amino acids. CDR3 sequence (DNA): TGTGCCAGCTCACCGTCTCAAGCCAGGGCCTACAATGAGCAGTTCTTC. This sequence encodes CASSPSQARAYNEQFF.

The table lists this clone with a count of one. The rearrangement joins TRBV21-1 to TRBJ1-2; TRBD1 is the table's D call, not checked against the DNA. TRBV21-1 is labeled a pseudogene. There are 13 residues in the CDR3. The CDR3 sequence is CASSEQGAQGYTF. In DNA form, the CDR3 reads TGTGCCAGCAGCGAACAGGGGGCGCAGGGCTACACCTTC.

This clone was observed a handful of times. This chain connects TRBV2 to TRBJ1-2, with a tentative D call TRBD1 (5 bases). Trimming removed 6 bases at V and 5 bases at J, with 13 bases between. CDR1 and CDR2 (germline): SNHLY, FYNNEI. This CDR3 is built from 13 residues. This CDR3 reads CASRDIEPYGYTF. The CDR3, as DNA: TGTGCCAGCAGGGACATCGAACCGTATGGCTACACCTTC.

The V gene is TRBV7-8, the J gene TRBJ2-7; the D gene is possibly TRBD1 (6 bases). V was clipped by 4 bases and J by 1 base, with 8 bases between them. This CDR3 is built from 13 residues. Germline V gives CDR1 SGHVS, CDR2 FQNEAQ. The CDR3 DNA follows: TGTGCCAGCAGCTACGGACAGTCCTACGAGCAGTACTTC. Its translation is CASSYGQSYEQYF.

The V gene is TRBV29-1, the J gene TRBJ1-5, with no clear D. Trimming removed 2 bases from V and 0 bases from J, with 11 bases in between. The CDR3 is made up of 15 amino acids. Germline assignment: CDR1 SQVTM and CDR2 ANQGSEA. This chain's CDR3 is CSVELRDYSNQPQHF. The CDR3 nucleotides are TGCAGCGTTGAATTGAGGGATTATAGCAATCAGCCCCAGCATTTT.

For this clone: The junction does not match germline at one end; this may be a read error. The rearrangement links TRBV6-5 to TRBJ2-3; D may be TRBD1 (5 bases). Germline V gene sequence: CDR1 MNHEY, CDR2 SVGAGI. CDR3 length: 14 amino acids. CDR3 nucleotides: TGCGCTAGTTCGATGCTGGGGCTGGCAGATACGCAGTATTTT. Translation: CASSMLGLADTQYF.

This rearrangement joins TRBV2 to TRBJ1-2; D possibly corresponds to TRBD1 (5 bases). The CDR3 has 12 amino acids. Germline V gene sequence: CDR1 SNHLY, CDR2 FYNNEI. Trimming cost V 1 base and J 8 bases, with 8 bases left between them. CDR3 residues: CASSEEGWGYTF. For the CDR3, the DNA is TGTGCCAGCAGTGAAGAGGGGTGGGGCTACACCTTC.

V gene TRBV10-3 combines with J gene TRBJ2-1; 7 positions agree with TRBD2. The germline CDR1 and CDR2 sequences are ENHRY and SYGVKD. J lost 12 bases, V lost 0 bases, and 5 bases had no gene match. CDR3 length equals 13 residues. CDR3 DNA sequence: TGTGCCATCAGTGAGTCCCGGGAGGTGGGGCAGTTCTTC. It specifies CAISESREVGQFF.

The rearrangement joins TRBV29-1 to TRBJ1-2; D not certain. The CDR3 loop spans 12 amino acids. Germline CDR1 reads SQVTM; CDR2 reads ANQGSEA. The V gene lost 3 bases and the J gene lost 3 bases, with 8 bases spanning the gap. For the CDR3, the DNA is TGCAGCGTTGATGACACCGACTATGGCTACACCTTC. The encoded protein is CSVDDTDYGYTF.

The chain combines TRBV7-6 with TRBJ1-6; 9 bases map to TRBD1. Germline trimming cut 3 bases from V and 11 bases from J; bases unmatched to any gene: 8. The CDR3 is 15 amino acids. Germline V lookup: CDR1 SGHVS, CDR2 FNYEAQ. The CDR3 protein is CASSLQTGGLTPLHF. The DNA for the CDR3 is TGTGCCAGCAGCTTGCAGACAGGGGGTCTAACACCCCTCCACTTT.

This chain links TRBV7-9 with TRBJ2-5, with a tentative D call TRBD2 (6 bases). CDR3 length: 16 residues. Trimming took off 5 bases at V and 1 base at J, with 17 bases between the two ends. CDR1 and CDR2 (germline): SEHNR, FQNEAQ (reference sequence). CDR3 bases: TGTGCCAGCAGCCCAAACGTGGGAGGCATCCAAGAGACCCAGTACTTC. This gives the protein CASSPNVGGIQETQYF.

The J gene is TRBJ2-7, the V gene TRBV11-2; D is perhaps TRBD2 (5 bases). CDR1 is SGHAT and CDR2 is FQNNGV in the germline V gene. The CDR3 extends over 15 amino acids. The V gene lost 0 bases and the J gene lost 0 bases, with 9 bases spanning the gap. CDR3 sequence reads: CASSLEGSVSYEQYF. CDR3 nucleotide sequence: TGTGCCAGCAGCTTAGAAGGGAGTGTCTCCTACGAGCAGTACTTC.

Details on this clone: Compared with germline, one end of the junction differs, possibly owing to a read error. This CDR3 reads CASNRAGYSGANGLTF. CDR3 nucleotides: TGTGCCAGCAACAGGGCCGGATACTCTGGGGCCAACGGCCTGACTTTC. V gene TRBV7-2 combines with J gene TRBJ2-6; perhaps TRBD1 as D (6 bases). This CDR3 region has 16 residues. Germline CDR1 and CDR2: SGHTA and FQGNSA.

The rearrangement links TRBV5-1 to TRBJ1-5, with D uncertain. V was clipped by 4 bases and J by 6 bases, with 17 bases between them. This CDR3 has 15 residues. Germline values: CDR1 SGHRS, CDR2 YFSETQ. CDR3 residues: CASSPGLGSSQPQHF. CDR3 in DNA: TGCGCCAGCAGCCCCGGACTGGGATCCAGTCAGCCCCAGCATTTT.

J is TRBJ1-6 and V is TRBV19, with no clear D. The CDR3 runs to 15 residues. V was trimmed by 7 bases and J by 7 bases, leaving 17 bases between them. Germline CDR1 and CDR2: LNHDA and SQIVND (reference sequence). CDR3 sequence reads: CASKNLGQLNSPLHF. CDR3 coding DNA: TGTGCCAGTAAGAACCTAGGCCAGTTAAATTCACCCCTCCACTTT.

V and J are TRBV21-1 and TRBJ2-3; the DNA was not compared with TRBD1, the D call given in the table. TRBV21-1 is assigned pseudogene status. This CDR3 is 24 amino acids long. In DNA, the CDR3 is TGTGCCCAACTCCAAGGAAGGACAGGGTACAGTTCTTTCGTTTCGGGCCGTAAAACAGATACGCAGTATTTT. Translating it yields CAQLQGRTGYSSFVSGRKTDTQYF.

J is TRBJ2-7 and V is TRBV6-6; D may be TRBD1 (6 bases). CDR3 size: 13 residues. V dropped 2 bases and J dropped 7 bases, with 12 bases sitting between them. Germline CDR1 reads MNHNY; CDR2 reads SVGAGI (reference sequence). The DNA of the CDR3 is TGTGCCAGCAGTTACGCCAGGGGCGGTGAGCAGTACTTC. It translates to CASSYARGGEQYF.

The chain recombines TRBV13 with TRBJ2-5; 7 positions match TRBD2. The V and J ends lost 1 base and 6 bases, in that order; junction bases with no gene match: 5. The CDR3 sequence is 14 residues long. The germline V gene has CDR1 PRHDT and CDR2 FYEKMQ (reference sequence). The CDR3 sequence: CASSLAGGQKTQYF. The DNA of the CDR3 is TGTGCCAGCAGCTTAGCGGGGGGTCAGAAGACCCAGTACTTC.